The 28 T cell receptor beta chains listed next were all sequenced from one sample in a study of human T cells and chemical hapten exposure. The time point is: healthy volunteer bleed at 2 weeks. The template was total RNA from unfractionated whole blood. From the RACE reads, TCRdb called clonotypes with MiXCR, one entry per CDR3 protein. The repertoire holds just over 90,000 distinct CDR3 sequences, with approximately 9% as singletons. The sequencing sample was made of whole blood. The origin of the receptors is a female donor in good health. Some clones in this sample may be carry-over from other donors' samples.

This clonotype was detected a few times. V is TRBV5-1 and J is TRBJ2-3; 10 bases are a match to TRBD2. There are 17 residues in the CDR3. The J segment lost 0 bases and the V segment lost 4 bases, leaving 8 bases of the junction unmatched. CDR1 and CDR2 (germline): SGHRS, YFSETQ. CDR3 in DNA: TGCGCCAGCAGCCAACGGACTAGCGGAGGTAGCACAGATACGCAGTATTTT. It codes for CASSQRTSGGSTDTQYF. Together with reference TRBV5-1 and TRBJ2-3, the CDR3 gives the full variable domain: KAGVTQTPRYLIKTRGQQVTLSCSPISGHRSVSWYQQTPGQGLQFLFEYFSETQRNKGNFPGRFSGRQFSNSRSEMNVSTLELGDSALYLCASSQRTSGGSTDTQYFGPGTRLTVL.

CDR3 coding DNA: TGTGCCAGCAGTTATAGTGGGGGATGGAGCACAGATACGCAGTATTTT. Translating gives CASSYSGGWSTDTQYF. The chain employs TRBV6-2 or TRBV6-3 and TRBJ2-3; D assignment may be TRBD1 or TRBD2 (5 bases each). Germline assignment: CDR1 MNHEY and CDR2 SVGEGT. The CDR3 totals 16 residues. Deletions cut 3 bases from V and 0 bases from J, with 13 bases between.

The chain couples TRBV30 to TRBJ1-1; tentatively, D is TRBD1 (5 bases). Trimming pared 3 bases from V and 5 bases from J, leaving 10 bases between. This CDR3 has 12 residues. In germline, CDR1 is GTSNPN, CDR2 SVGIG (reference sequence). This CDR3 is CAWRQGHTEAFF. The DNA of the CDR3 is TGTGCCTGGAGGCAGGGTCATACTGAAGCTTTCTTT.

This clonotype was found a few times. The chain combines TRBV12-3 or TRBV12-4 with TRBJ2-1, with D perhaps matching TRBD1 (5 bases). CDR3 size: 13 residues. With 2 bases removed from V and 12 bases from J, the gap between germline ends came to 14 bases. DNA of the CDR3: TGTGCCAGCAGTTTACAGGGCGATACGGGGCAGTTCTTC. It translates to CASSLQGDTGQFF.

The chain employs TRBV12-3 or TRBV12-4 and TRBJ1-1, with D unresolved. CDR3 length equals 13 residues. Trimming stripped 5 bases from V and 6 bases from J, with 13 bases between. CDR3 in amino acids: CASSPDMRAEAFF. The CDR3 nucleotides are TGTGCCAGCAGTCCTGACATGCGAGCTGAAGCTTTCTTT.

In its sample, this clonotype was seen a few times. The chain uses TRBV29-1 and TRBJ1-1; 7 nucleotides align to TRBD1. This CDR3 is built from 13 residues. Per the germline V gene, CDR1 is SQVTM and CDR2 is ANQGSEA. Trimming cost V 5 bases and J 0 bases; bases outside gene matches: 3. In DNA form, the CDR3 reads TGCAGCGTTTCCGGGACAGTGAACACTGAAGCTTTCTTT. Translation gives CSVSGTVNTEAFF. Supplemented by reference TRBV29-1 and TRBJ1-1, the full variable domain reads SAVISQKPSRDICQRGTSLTIQCQVDSQVTMMFWYRQQPGQSLTLIATANQGSEATYESGFVIDKFPISRPNLTFSTLTVSNMSPEDSSIYLCSVSGTVNTEAFFGQGTRLTVV.

V is TRBV6-5 and J is TRBJ1-1, with D hard to call. CDR1 and CDR2 (germline): MNHEY, SVGAGI. The CDR3 spans 13 residues. V was pared by 2 bases and J by 10 bases, with 14 bases between. CDR3 in DNA: TGTGCCAGCAGTTACGGGCCTATCGAGTTAGCTTTCTTT. This codes for CASSYGPIELAFF.

This clonotype was observed a few times. The rearrangement joins TRBV5-1 to TRBJ1-4; D ambiguous. With 3 bases removed from V and 5 bases from J, the gap between germline ends came to 14 bases. This CDR3 comprises 15 residues. Germline assignment: CDR1 SGHRS and CDR2 YFSETQ. CDR3 in amino acids: CASSSPGQQNEKLFF. CDR3 in DNA: TGCGCCAGCAGCTCACCTGGCCAGCAGAATGAAAAACTGTTTTTT. Drawing the rest from reference TRBV5-1 and TRBJ1-4, the complete variable domain is KAGVTQTPRYLIKTRGQQVTLSCSPISGHRSVSWYQQTPGQGLQFLFEYFSETQRNKGNFPGRFSGRQFSNSRSEMNVSTLELGDSALYLCASSSPGQQNEKLFFGSGTQLSVL.

This clonotype is a singleton in its sample. This chain uses TRBV7-9 with TRBJ2-1; 7 bases line up with TRBD2. The junction had 4 bases not matched to a gene; V was cut back by 5 bases and J by 0 bases. The germline V gene has CDR1 SEHNR and CDR2 FQNEAQ (reference sequence). This CDR3 has 15 amino acids. In nucleotides, the CDR3 is TGTGCCAGCAGCCCCCCGGGGGGCTCCTACAATGAGCAGTTCTTC. This codes for CASSPPGGSYNEQFF.

The table lists this clonotype with a few counts. V gene TRBV6-5 combines with J gene TRBJ2-7; 11 nucleotides agree with TRBD1. The CDR3 sequence is 15 residues long. In germline, CDR1 is MNHEY, CDR2 SVGAGI. Trimming at V came to 0 bases and at J to 4 bases, leaving 2 bases not matched to a gene. The CDR3 reads CASSYSDRGLYEQYF. The CDR3 DNA reads as TGTGCCAGCAGTTACTCGGACAGGGGGCTTTACGAGCAGTACTTC.

The chain couples TRBV27 to TRBJ1-5; D gene uncertain. CDR1 is MNHEY and CDR2 is SMNVEV in the germline V gene (reference sequence). This CDR3 has 15 amino acids. The V and J ends lost 2 bases and 0 bases respectively, with 8 bases between them. The CDR3 sequence is CASSLRGYSNQPQHF. CDR3 DNA sequence: TGTGCCAGCAGTTTAAGAGGGTATAGCAATCAGCCCCAGCATTTT.

This clonotype was found many times. The genes are TRBV29-1 and TRBJ2-1; 8 bases line up with TRBD1. The germline gives CDR1 SQVTM, CDR2 ANQGSEA. V gave up 2 bases and J gave up 8 bases; unmatched junction bases: 5. This CDR3 has 13 residues. In DNA form, the CDR3 reads TGCAGCGTTGAACAGGGGGCGATCTATGAGCAGTTCTTC. It specifies CSVEQGAIYEQFF.

This clonotype has more than one count but fewer than ten. The rearrangement uses TRBV20-1 and TRBJ2-3; 8 positions match TRBD2. This CDR3 is built from 16 residues. V was clipped by 5 bases and J by 4 bases; unmatched bases: 14. Germline V lookup: CDR1 DFQATT, CDR2 SNEGSKA (reference sequence). The CDR3 sequence is CSAYLRAGAFSDTQYF. The DNA for the CDR3 is TGCAGTGCTTACCTCCGAGCGGGAGCATTTTCAGATACGCAGTATTTT.

The chain combines TRBV7-9 with TRBJ1-5; 11 nucleotides align to TRBD1. The CDR3 is made up of 16 amino acids. Germline V gene sequence: CDR1 SEHNR, CDR2 FQNEAQ (reference sequence). The J segment lost 6 bases and the V segment lost 2 bases, leaving 6 bases of the junction unmatched. CDR3 protein: CASSLRRDRGFQPQHF. CDR3 DNA: TGTGCCAGCAGCTTACGGCGGGACAGGGGGTTTCAGCCCCAGCATTTT.

This clonotype was detected many times. V is TRBV10-3 and J is TRBJ2-7; the D is unclear. V lost 2 bases to trimming and J lost 4 bases, with 6 bases between them. Germline lookup yields CDR1 ENHRY and CDR2 SYGVKD. This CDR3 region has 12 residues. CDR3 nucleotide sequence: TGTGCCATCAGTGAGACCGAATACGAGCAGTACTTC. This sequence encodes CAISETEYEQYF.

The V call is TRBV28, the J call TRBJ1-2; TRBD1 matches 7 bases. The CDR3 is made up of 15 amino acids. V lost 6 bases, J lost 8 bases, and 15 bases stayed unmatched. Germline V gene lookup returns CDR1 MDHEN and CDR2 SYDVKM. CDR3: CASSPGDRSGWGYTF. The CDR3 nucleotides are TGTGCCAGCAGCCCCGGGGACAGATCAGGGTGGGGCTACACCTTC.

This clonotype came up a few times. The J gene is TRBJ2-3, the V gene TRBV12-3 or TRBV12-4; TRBD1 matches at 10 bases. The length of the CDR3 is 20 residues. J was trimmed by 2 bases and V by 1 base; bases with no gene match: 15. The CDR3 loop reads CASSLGFGDRGQSDTDTQYF. CDR3 nucleotide sequence: TGTGCCAGCAGTTTAGGGTTTGGGGACAGGGGTCAGTCGGACACAGATACGCAGTATTTT.

This clonotype was seen a few times. The CDR3 DNA sequence: TGTGCCACCGGACGGGACAGAAATGAAGATGAGCAGTTCTTC. Amino acids: CATGRDRNEDEQFF. V is TRBV15 and J is TRBJ2-1; the match to TRBD1 covers 7 bases. V shed 8 bases and J 8 bases; nucleotides not matched to a gene: 12. Germline values: CDR1 LNHNV, CDR2 YYDKDF (reference sequence). The CDR3 is 14 amino acids.

The rearrangement links TRBV6-2 or TRBV6-3 to TRBJ1-4; D not certain. Germline V lookup: CDR1 MNHEY, CDR2 SVGEGT. The length of the CDR3 is 17 residues. The V end was cut by 0 bases, the J end by 5 bases, with 16 bases between. CDR3 in amino acids: CASSYSYGPMDNEKLFF. CDR3 DNA sequence: TGTGCCAGCAGTTACTCTTACGGACCCATGGACAATGAAAAACTGTTTTTT.

This clonotype was seen a few times. The rearrangement joins TRBV28 to TRBJ1-2; weak D call: TRBD1 (5 bases). V lost 4 bases and J 0 bases, leaving 15 bases between the germline ends. Per germline, CDR1 MDHEN and CDR2 SYDVKM. This CDR3 spans 16 amino acids. This CDR3 reads CASSSSRQRPNYGYTF. The CDR3 DNA reads TGTGCCAGCAGTTCCAGCAGACAGCGCCCTAACTATGGCTACACCTTC.

This clonotype appeared a few times. The chain's CDR3 is CASRREPSYEQYF. The DNA of the CDR3 is TGTGCCAGCCGGCGGGAGCCATCCTACGAGCAGTACTTC. This rearrangement joins TRBV6-2 or TRBV6-3 to TRBJ2-7, with TRBD2 matching over 7 bases. V trimming: 8 bases; J trimming: 1 base; junction bases outside the gene matches: 5. Germline loops: CDR1 MNHEY, CDR2 SVGEGT. There are 13 residues in the CDR3.

This clonotype showed up many times. V gene TRBV7-2 combines with J gene TRBJ2-1, with D hard to call. In germline, CDR1 is SGHTA, CDR2 FQGNSA. The CDR3 loop spans 13 amino acids. V lost 2 bases and J lost 8, with 10 bases in between. The CDR3 here is CASSLIWQDEQFF. The DNA of the CDR3 is TGTGCCAGCAGCTTAATATGGCAAGATGAGCAGTTCTTC.

V gene TRBV7-3 combines with J gene TRBJ2-2; D possibly corresponds to TRBD1 (6 bases). Trimming stripped 2 bases from V and 6 bases from J, with 16 bases between. Looked up from germline, CDR1 is SGHTA and CDR2 is FQGTGA. The CDR3 length is 16 residues. DNA of the CDR3: TGTGCCAGCAGCTTAGTGGACAGCCTGAGTCCCGGGGAGCTGTTTTTT. This codes for CASSLVDSLSPGELFF.

A few counts support this clonotype. The chain combines TRBV27 with TRBJ1-1; TRBD1 is a possible D gene (5 bases). The V gene's germline CDR1 is MNHEY and CDR2 SMNVEV (reference sequence). The CDR3 totals 14 residues. V dropped 1 base and J dropped 5 bases, with 11 bases sitting between them. The chain's CDR3 is CASSLLGEMTEAFF. DNA of the CDR3: TGTGCCAGCAGTTTATTGGGGGAGATGACTGAAGCTTTCTTT.

This clonotype was counted only a few times. The V call is TRBV4-3, the J call TRBJ1-3, with 7 bases matching TRBD1. Trimming cost V 1 base and J 0 bases; bases outside gene matches: 6. This CDR3 is 17 amino acids long. The germline CDR1 and CDR2 sequences are LGHNA and YSLEER. The CDR3 reads CASSQGQGDASGNTIYF. The CDR3 nucleotides read TGCGCCAGCAGCCAAGGCCAGGGGGATGCCTCTGGAAACACCATATATTTT.

This clonotype was seen many times. This rearrangement joins TRBV28 to TRBJ2-7, with 7 bases lining up with TRBD1. The junction had 6 bases not matched to a gene; V was cut back by 4 bases and J by 0 bases. The CDR3 is 15 residues long. Germline CDR1 is MDHEN and CDR2 is SYDVKM. DNA for the CDR3: TGTGCCAGCAGTTCCCGACAGGGTAGCTCCTACGAGCAGTACTTC. Translated: CASSSRQGSSYEQYF.

This clonotype was detected ten times or more. V gene TRBV9 combines with J gene TRBJ1-5; D is perhaps TRBD1 (6 bases). Trimming took 2 bases from V and 2 from J, leaving 8 bases between them. CDR1 and CDR2 (germline): SGDLS, YYNGEE. The length of the CDR3 is 14 residues. This CDR3 reads CASSVDSGNQPQHF. The CDR3 DNA follows: TGTGCCAGCAGCGTGGACAGCGGCAATCAGCCCCAGCATTTT.

This clonotype was recorded a few times. The chain uses TRBV25-1 and TRBJ1-1; D not certain. V was cut by 2 bases and J by 4 bases, with 8 bases left in between. Germline V CDR1 and CDR2: MGHDK, SYGVNS. The CDR3 covers 13 residues. CDR3 amino acids: CASSELGPTEAFF. CDR3 DNA: TGTGCCAGCAGTGAACTGGGCCCCACTGAAGCTTTCTTT.